This T cell receptor (beta chain) originates from a study of neurological immune-mediated disorders. Germline V CDR1 and CDR2: MNHEY, SVGAGI. The CDR3 loop spans 19 amino acids. V gave up 0 bases and J gave up 2 bases; unmatched junction bases: 12. Whenever a sequencing run was performed, it yielded over 170 million TCR-beta sequences from 15-18 subjects. In TCRdb, the 5' RACE reads were re-called with MiXCR into one record per CDR3 protein. The sample has roughly 48,000 distinct CDR3 sequences; over 5.5% are singletons. This clonotype showed up many times. The chain employs TRBV6-5 and TRBJ1-3; 8 bases match TRBD1. The sequenced material came from CD4+ T cells from blood. The receptor comes from a woman younger than 35 with multiple sclerosis. The CDR3 nucleotides are TGTGCCAGCAGTTACTCGTTCCCCGGGCTACAGGGGGCTGGAAACACCATATATTTT. The encoded protein is CASSYSFPGLQGAGNTIYF.